The next 28 T cell receptor beta chains were all read from a single sample in a study of T cells after posttransplantation cyclophosphamide. Clones were read by immunoSEQ multiplex PCR, and TCRdb kept only the in-frame ones, dropping some. The sample has nearly 25,000 clones, none seen only once. The sequenced sample was PBMCs. These receptors all come from a woman aged 45 to 65 in good health, CMV-negative, and a related stem cell transplant donor.

This clone appeared a few times. J is TRBJ2-5 and V is TRBV2; TRBD1 might be the D (5 bases). The assigned J gene may be wrong: the sequence end matches TRBJ2-7 better. Germline loops: CDR1 SNHLY, CDR2 FYNNEI. The CDR3 runs to 13 residues. The CDR3, as DNA: TGTGCCAGCAGTGAGGACAACTTCTACGAGCAGTACTTC. This sequence encodes CASSEDNFYEQYF.

At least ten counts were recorded for this clone. The chain joins TRBV10-3 to TRBJ2-1; TRBD2 agrees at 16 bases. Trimming removed 4 bases from V and 7 bases from J; junction bases left unmatched: 4. The CDR3 loop spans 16 amino acids. CDR1 ENHRY and CDR2 SYGVKD come from the germline V gene. The chain's CDR3 is CAISGGLAGGRNEQFF. The CDR3 bases are TGTGCCATCAGTGGGGGACTAGCGGGAGGGAGAAATGAGCAGTTCTTC.

This clone was detected ten times or more. This chain connects TRBV14 to TRBJ2-7, with D maybe TRBD1 (5 bases). V was cut by 4 bases and J by 9 bases, with 13 bases left in between. The CDR3 length is 12 residues. In germline, CDR1 is SGHDN, CDR2 FVKESK. The CDR3 loop reads CASSPLGAAQYF. The CDR3 DNA is TGTGCCAGCAGCCCCCTAGGGGCGGCGCAGTACTTC.

This clone was seen ten or more times. V gene TRBV27 combines with J gene TRBJ2-7; D possibly corresponds to TRBD2 (5 bases). Germline CDR1 and CDR2: MNHEY and SMNVEV (reference sequence). This CDR3 is 11 amino acids long. The germline V and J ends were trimmed by 5 bases and 3 bases, with 5 bases remaining between them. In DNA, the CDR3 is TGTGCCAGCAGTGACTACTACGAGCAGTACTTC. Translated, it gives CASSDYYEQYF.

This clone was seen many times. Written as DNA, the CDR3 is TGTGCCAGCAGCCAGGGACTAGCGGGGGGGCCCTTCTTC. Residues: CASSQGLAGGPFF. The V call is TRBV7-3, the J call TRBJ2-1; TRBD2 matches 16 bases. CDR1 is SGHTA, CDR2 FQGTGA, per germline. This CDR3 has 13 amino acids. Trimming took 5 bases from V and 16 from J; bases not matched to a gene: 5.

This clone came up many times. The J gene is TRBJ2-4, the V gene TRBV7-9; TRBD2 agrees at 11 bases. Trimming at V came to 2 bases and at J to 9 bases, leaving 15 bases not matched to a gene. CDR1 and CDR2 (germline): SEHNR, FQNEAQ (reference sequence). The CDR3 loop spans 18 amino acids. The CDR3 protein is CASSLSSRLAGTQAIQYF. The CDR3 DNA sequence: TGTGCCAGCAGCTTATCCTCACGACTAGCGGGAACTCAGGCCATTCAGTACTTC.

This clone has at least ten counts. J is TRBJ1-2 and V is TRBV10-3; 8 nucleotides align to TRBD1. The V gene's germline CDR1 is ENHRY and CDR2 SYGVKD. CDR3 length equals 13 residues. J was trimmed by 6 bases and V by 10 bases; bases with no gene match: 10. DNA of the CDR3: TGTGCCACTATCCGGACAGGGAAGGATGGCTACACCTTC. Translating gives CATIRTGKDGYTF.

The table lists this clone with a few counts. The V call is TRBV27, the J call TRBJ1-6; 10 bases line up with TRBD1. This CDR3 has 15 residues. V shed 6 bases, J shed 7 bases, and the junction held 6 bases outside the gene matches. CDR1 is MNHEY and CDR2 is SMNVEV in the germline V gene (reference sequence). This CDR3 is CASRDRDRGNSPLHF. CDR3 nucleotide sequence: TGTGCCAGCAGAGACCGGGACAGGGGAAATTCACCCCTCCACTTT.

This clone was counted at least ten times. This rearrangement joins TRBV11-3 to TRBJ2-3, with D possibly being TRBD2 (7 bases). Germline CDR1 reads SGHNT; CDR2 reads YENEEA. The germline V and J ends were trimmed by 5 bases and 3 bases, with 18 bases remaining between them. This CDR3 has 16 amino acids. The CDR3, as DNA: TGTGCCAGCAGCCACAACAGGGTGGGGGGGACAGATACGCAGTATTTT. This gives the protein CASSHNRVGGTDTQYF.

In its sample, this clone was seen many times. This chain links TRBV6-1 with TRBJ2-1; maybe TRBD2 (5 bases). This CDR3 contains 16 residues. Trimming took off 1 base at V and 4 bases at J, with 14 bases between the two ends. Germline V lookup: CDR1 MNHNS, CDR2 SASEGT. In DNA form, the CDR3 reads TGTGCCAGCAGTGAAGACGAGGGTGTGGGTTACAATGAGCAGTTCTTC. Protein: CASSEDEGVGYNEQFF.

This clone was recorded many times. This sequence joins TRBV14 and TRBJ2-1; tentative D call: TRBD1 (6 bases). This CDR3 has 15 amino acids. Trimming took off 2 bases at V and 2 bases at J, with 10 bases between the two ends. Germline V gene sequence: CDR1 SGHDN, CDR2 FVKESK. CDR3 coding DNA: TGTGCCAGCAGCCAAACAGGGCCCGCCTACAATGAGCAGTTCTTC. Amino acids: CASSQTGPAYNEQFF.

This clone was recorded at least ten times. The genes are TRBV11-2 and TRBJ2-5; D may be TRBD2 (6 bases). CDR3 length: 14 amino acids. The germline gives CDR1 SGHAT, CDR2 FQNNGV. Trimming took 2 bases from V and 12 from J, leaving 19 bases between them. Here the CDR3 DNA reads TGTGCCAGCAGCTTAAGCCCCGCATCTAGCGCCGAGTACTTC. This gives the protein CASSLSPASSAEYF. The full variable domain, completed using reference TRBV11-2 and TRBJ2-5, is EAGVAQSPRYKIIEKRQSVAFWCNPISGHATLYWYQQILGQGPKLLIQFQNNGVVDDSQLPKDRFSAERLKGVDSTLKIQPAKLEDSAVYLCASSLSPASSAEYFGPGTRLLVL.

This clone appeared many times. The chain is built from TRBV11-2 and TRBJ1-3; D might be TRBD1 (5 bases). CDR1 SGHAT and CDR2 FQNNGV come from the germline V gene. The CDR3 sequence is 15 residues long. V was pared by 2 bases and J by 2 bases, with 10 bases between. The CDR3, as DNA: TGTGCCAGCAGCTTAATTAGGGGTGCTGGAAACACCATATATTTT. As protein: CASSLIRGAGNTIYF.

There are many counts of this clone. The chain carries TRBV2 and TRBJ1-2; D possibly corresponds to TRBD1 (6 bases). The germline V gene encodes CDR1 SNHLY and CDR2 FYNNEI. Trimming shortened V by 6 bases and J by 2 bases, and 13 bases separated the two germline ends. The CDR3 has 14 amino acids. The CDR3 loop reads CASRDQTGNYGYTF. Written as DNA, the CDR3 is TGTGCCAGCAGAGACCAAACAGGGAACTATGGCTACACCTTC.

This clone showed up many times. This chain connects TRBV29-1 to TRBJ2-1; TRBD2 matches 9 bases. This CDR3 is built from 16 residues. Trimming took 0 bases from V and 1 from J; bases not matched to a gene: 4. Per the germline V gene, CDR1 is SQVTM and CDR2 is ANQGSEA. CDR3 amino acids: CSVEEYLAGSYNEQFF. For the CDR3, the DNA is TGCAGCGTTGAAGAGTATCTAGCGGGATCCTACAATGAGCAGTTCTTC.

This clone came up many times. This sequence joins TRBV5-1 and TRBJ2-5, with D uncertain. The V end lost 4 bases, the J end lost 1 base, and 8 bases lay between the germline ends. In germline, CDR1 is SGHRS, CDR2 YFSETQ. This CDR3 contains 13 residues. CDR3 DNA: TGCGCCAGCAGCCCCCTAACCCAAGAGACCCAGTACTTC. Amino acids: CASSPLTQETQYF. Together with reference TRBV5-1 and TRBJ2-5, the CDR3 gives the full variable domain: KAGVTQTPRYLIKTRGQQVTLSCSPISGHRSVSWYQQTPGQGLQFLFEYFSETQRNKGNFPGRFSGRQFSNSRSEMNVSTLELGDSALYLCASSPLTQETQYFGPGTRLLVL.

This clone was observed many times. The chain employs TRBV6-5 and TRBJ2-1, with 8 bases fitting TRBD1. V trimming: 2 bases; J trimming: 5 bases; junction bases outside the gene matches: 2. The CDR3 contains 14 residues. Germline-derived CDR1 and CDR2 are MNHEY and SVGAGI. The CDR3 bases are TGTGCCAGCAGTTACGGGACAGGCAACAATGAGCAGTTCTTC. As protein: CASSYGTGNNEQFF.

The sample holds many counts of this clone. V and J are TRBV28 and TRBJ2-3, with 8 bases matching TRBD2. The junction had 9 bases not matched to a gene; V was cut back by 10 bases and J by 3 bases. Germline V gives CDR1 MDHEN, CDR2 SYDVKM. The CDR3 runs 14 residues. Written as DNA, the CDR3 is TGTGCCACCTCCCCGGGAGGGCCTACAGATACGCAGTATTTT. It encodes CATSPGGPTDTQYF.

Only a few counts were recorded for this clone. The chain carries TRBV21-1 and TRBJ2-5; whether TRBD2, the table's D call, matches the DNA was not checked. The J call may be faulty, since TRBJ2-7 better matches the DNA end. TRBV21-1 is a documented pseudogene. The CDR3 loop spans 12 amino acids. DNA for the CDR3: TGTGCCAGCATCCCGGGGAACTACGAGCAGTACTTC. Protein product: CASIPGNYEQYF.

There are many counts of this clone. CDR3 DNA: TGTGCCAGCAGCTTAGACGGGGGATGGAGCTCCTACGAGCAGTACTTC. It translates to CASSLDGGWSSYEQYF. The gene calls are TRBV7-2 and TRBJ2-7; perhaps TRBD2 as D (6 bases). Deletions cut 1 base from V and 0 bases from J, with 13 bases between. CDR3 size: 16 residues. CDR1 is SGHTA, CDR2 FQGNSA, per germline.

This clone occurred many times. Here the CDR3 reads CASSLERAMVAFF. CDR3 DNA: TGTGCCAGCAGCTTAGAGAGGGCGATGGTTGCTTTCTTT. The gene calls are TRBV11-2 and TRBJ1-1; D is uncertain. CDR3 length: 13 amino acids. Looked up from germline, CDR1 is SGHAT and CDR2 is FQNNGV. Trimming shortened V by 0 bases and J by 11 bases, and 13 bases separated the two germline ends.

This clone occurred many times. The chain employs TRBV7-8 and TRBJ1-1; 8 bases map to TRBD1. Germline CDR1 is SGHVS and CDR2 is FQNEAQ. Trimming removed 5 bases from V and 5 bases from J; junction bases left unmatched: 16. The CDR3 has 17 amino acids. In DNA form, the CDR3 reads TGTGCCAGCAGCCAAATATCAGGGGGCGCTATGGGGACTGAAGCTTTCTTT. Residues: CASSQISGGAMGTEAFF.

This clone is judged medium-sized (0.01 to 0.1%). The V and J genes are TRBV7-2 and TRBJ1-4; 9 bases are shared with TRBD1. Per germline, CDR1 SGHTA and CDR2 FQGNSA. This CDR3 is 15 amino acids long. The V segment lost 1 base and the J segment 10 bases; nucleotides outside the gene matches: 7. The CDR3 region has the DNA TGTGCCAGCAGCTTAGTGGGGACAGGGAGCGGAAAACTGTTTTTT. It yields the protein CASSLVGTGSGKLFF.

Ten or more counts support this clone. The chain combines TRBV7-9 with TRBJ2-1; tentatively, D is TRBD2 (5 bases). The CDR3 runs 16 residues. Germline V gene data show CDR1 as SEHNR and CDR2 as FQNEAQ (reference sequence). Trimming left V 5 bases short and J 5 bases short, with 19 bases between. CDR3 region: CASSQTSGLGDNEQFF. In DNA form, the CDR3 reads TGTGCCAGCAGCCAAACCTCCGGACTCGGGGACAATGAGCAGTTCTTC.

This clone was found many times. This chain links TRBV7-9 with TRBJ2-7; 9 nucleotides line up with TRBD2. Germline V gene lookup returns CDR1 SEHNR and CDR2 FQNEAQ (reference sequence). The CDR3 has 16 amino acids. The junction had 8 bases not matched to a gene; V was cut back by 0 bases and J by 5 bases. CDR3 protein: CASSLAAGGGAHEQYF. Here the CDR3 DNA reads TGTGCCAGCAGCTTAGCCGCGGGCGGGGGGGCTCACGAGCAGTACTTC.

This clone came up many times. The chain has TRBV11-1 and TRBJ2-7; TRBD1 might be the D (5 bases). Germline lookup yields CDR1 SGHAT and CDR2 FQDESV (reference sequence). CDR3 length equals 14 residues. Between the trimmed V and J ends, which lost 0 bases and 6 bases, there was a span of 12 bases. This CDR3 is CASSLAGQGTEQYF. CDR3 nucleotide sequence: TGTGCCAGCAGCTTAGCGGGGCAGGGCACCGAGCAGTACTTC.

In this sample, this clone turned up many times. This chain joins TRBV18 and TRBJ2-1; the D gene is possibly TRBD1 (5 bases). The CDR3 contains 13 residues. The germline V gene has CDR1 KGHSH and CDR2 LQKENI. V was trimmed by 6 bases and J by 9 bases, leaving 15 bases between them. CDR3 amino acids: CASSGQDMSEQFF. CDR3 in DNA: TGTGCCAGCTCGGGGCAGGATATGAGTGAGCAGTTCTTC.

This clone has a count of ten or more. For the CDR3, the DNA is TGTGCCAGCTCACGGGACAGACTTAATGAAAAACTGTTTTTT. Protein: CASSRDRLNEKLFF. The V gene is TRBV18, the J gene TRBJ1-4; 7 bases are shared with TRBD1. Germline trimming cut 4 bases from V and 4 bases from J; bases unmatched to any gene: 3. The CDR3 has 14 amino acids. The V gene's germline CDR1 is KGHSH and CDR2 LQKENI.